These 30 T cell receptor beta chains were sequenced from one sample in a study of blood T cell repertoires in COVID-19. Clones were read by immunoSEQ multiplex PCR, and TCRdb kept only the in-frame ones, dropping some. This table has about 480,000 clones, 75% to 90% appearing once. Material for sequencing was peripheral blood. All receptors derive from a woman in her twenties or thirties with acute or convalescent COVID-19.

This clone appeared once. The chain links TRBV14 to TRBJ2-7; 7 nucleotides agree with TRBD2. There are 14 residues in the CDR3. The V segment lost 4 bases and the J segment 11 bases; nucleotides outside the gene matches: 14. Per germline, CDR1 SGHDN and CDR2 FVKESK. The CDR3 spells CASSRTSSLGGKYF. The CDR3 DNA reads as TGTGCCAGCAGCCGCACCTCGAGTCTCGGGGGGAAGTACTTC.

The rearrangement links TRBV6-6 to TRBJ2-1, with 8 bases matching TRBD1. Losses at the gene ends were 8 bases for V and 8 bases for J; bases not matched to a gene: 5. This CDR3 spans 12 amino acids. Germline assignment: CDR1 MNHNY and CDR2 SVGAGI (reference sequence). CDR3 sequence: CASLDRADEQFF. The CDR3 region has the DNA TGTGCCAGCTTGGACAGGGCCGATGAGCAGTTCTTC.

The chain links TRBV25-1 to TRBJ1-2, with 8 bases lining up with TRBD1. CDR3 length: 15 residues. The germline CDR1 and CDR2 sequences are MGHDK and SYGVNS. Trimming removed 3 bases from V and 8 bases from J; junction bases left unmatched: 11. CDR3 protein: CASSDPLGQGAGYTF. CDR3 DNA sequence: TGTGCCAGCAGTGATCCCCTCGGACAGGGTGCGGGCTACACCTTC.

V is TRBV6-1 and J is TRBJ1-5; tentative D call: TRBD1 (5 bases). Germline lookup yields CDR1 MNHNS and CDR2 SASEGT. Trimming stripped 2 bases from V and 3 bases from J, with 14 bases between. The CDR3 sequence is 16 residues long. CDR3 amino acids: CASSEIAGLDNQPQHF. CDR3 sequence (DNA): TGTGCCAGCAGTGAAATTGCAGGGTTAGACAATCAGCCCCAGCATTTT.

CDR3 residues: CASSLALQNSNQPQHF. DNA of the CDR3: TGTGCCAGCAGCTTGGCCCTTCAGAACAGCAATCAGCCCCAGCATTTT. This sequence joins TRBV5-5 and TRBJ1-5; D uncertain. Trimming stripped 0 bases from V and 1 base from J, with 11 bases between. Germline CDR1 reads SGHKS; CDR2 reads YYEKEE (reference sequence). The CDR3 covers 16 residues.

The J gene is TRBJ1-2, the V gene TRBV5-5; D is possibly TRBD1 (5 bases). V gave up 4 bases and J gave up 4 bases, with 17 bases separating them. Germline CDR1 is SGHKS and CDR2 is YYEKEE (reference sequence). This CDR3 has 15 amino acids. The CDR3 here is CASSLTHRKVYGYTF. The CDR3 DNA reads TGTGCCAGCAGCCTCACTCACAGGAAAGTCTATGGCTACACCTTC.

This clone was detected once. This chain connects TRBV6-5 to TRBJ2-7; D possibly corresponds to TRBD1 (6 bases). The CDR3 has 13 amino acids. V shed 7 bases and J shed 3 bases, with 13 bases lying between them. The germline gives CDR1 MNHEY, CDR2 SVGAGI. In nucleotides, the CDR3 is TGTGCCAGCATCCTAGGACAGTACTACGAGCAGTACTTC. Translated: CASILGQYYEQYF.

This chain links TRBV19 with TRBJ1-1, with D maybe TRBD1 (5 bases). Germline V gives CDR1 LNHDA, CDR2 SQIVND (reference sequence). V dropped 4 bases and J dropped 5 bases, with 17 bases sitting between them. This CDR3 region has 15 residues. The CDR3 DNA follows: TGTGCCAGTAGTACTCGTCCAGGGAGGGTGACTGAAGCTTTCTTT. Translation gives CASSTRPGRVTEAFF.

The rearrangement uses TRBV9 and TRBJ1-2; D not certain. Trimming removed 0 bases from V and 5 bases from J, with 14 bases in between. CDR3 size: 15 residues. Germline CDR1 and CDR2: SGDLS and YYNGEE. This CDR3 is CASSVALEGGYGYTF. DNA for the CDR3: TGTGCCAGCAGCGTAGCACTGGAGGGAGGTTATGGCTACACCTTC.

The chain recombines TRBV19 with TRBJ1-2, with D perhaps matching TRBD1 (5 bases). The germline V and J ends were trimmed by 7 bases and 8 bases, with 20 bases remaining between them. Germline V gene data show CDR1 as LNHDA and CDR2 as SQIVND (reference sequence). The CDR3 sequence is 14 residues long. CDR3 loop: CASNNRTTGEGYTF. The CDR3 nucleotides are TGTGCCAGTAATAATAGGACAACTGGTGAGGGCTACACCTTC.

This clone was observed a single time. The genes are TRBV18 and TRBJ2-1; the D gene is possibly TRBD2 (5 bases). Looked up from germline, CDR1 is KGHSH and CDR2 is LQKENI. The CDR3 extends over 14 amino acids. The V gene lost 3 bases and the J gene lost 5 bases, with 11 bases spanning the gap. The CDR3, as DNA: TGTGCCAGCTCACCGGAGCGAGGGAACAATGAGCAGTTCTTC. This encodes CASSPERGNNEQFF.

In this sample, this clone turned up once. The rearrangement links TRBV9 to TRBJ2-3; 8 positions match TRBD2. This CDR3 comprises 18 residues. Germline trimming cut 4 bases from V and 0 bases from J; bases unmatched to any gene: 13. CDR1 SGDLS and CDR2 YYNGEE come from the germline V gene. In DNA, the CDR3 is TGTGCCAGCAGCATGAATCCCGCGGGGGGAGACAGCACAGATACGCAGTATTTT. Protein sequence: CASSMNPAGGDSTDTQYF. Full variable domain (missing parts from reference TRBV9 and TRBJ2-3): DSGVTQTPKHLITATGQRVTLRCSPRSGDLSVYWYQQSLDQGLQFLIQYYNGEERAKGNILERFSAQQFPDLHSELNLSSLELGDSALYFCASSMNPAGGDSTDTQYFGPGTRLTVL.

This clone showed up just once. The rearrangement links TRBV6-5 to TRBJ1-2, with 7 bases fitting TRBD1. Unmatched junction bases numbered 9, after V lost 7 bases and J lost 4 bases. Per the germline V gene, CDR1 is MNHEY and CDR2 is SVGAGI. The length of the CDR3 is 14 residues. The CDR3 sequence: CASKRGQSSYGYTF. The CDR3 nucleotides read TGTGCCAGCAAGAGGGGGCAGTCTAGCTATGGCTACACCTTC.

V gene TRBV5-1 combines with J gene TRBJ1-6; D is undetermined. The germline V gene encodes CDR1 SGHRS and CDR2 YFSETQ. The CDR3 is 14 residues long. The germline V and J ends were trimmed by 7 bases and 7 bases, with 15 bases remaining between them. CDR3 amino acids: CASGKNSGNSPLHF. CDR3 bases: TGCGCCAGCGGTAAGAACAGCGGGAATTCACCCCTCCACTTT. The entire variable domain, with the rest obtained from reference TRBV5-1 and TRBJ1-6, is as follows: KAGVTQTPRYLIKTRGQQVTLSCSPISGHRSVSWYQQTPGQGLQFLFEYFSETQRNKGNFPGRFSGRQFSNSRSEMNVSTLELGDSALYLCASGKNSGNSPLHFGNGTRLTVT.

As DNA, the CDR3 is TGTGCCAGCAGATCACAGGGGGTGGGTGAAAAACTGTTTTTT. This sequence encodes CASRSQGVGEKLFF. V is TRBV5-8 and J is TRBJ1-4, with 8 bases fitting TRBD1. CDR1 and CDR2 (germline): SGHTS, YDEGEE. This CDR3 has 14 amino acids. V shed 5 bases, J shed 7 bases, and the junction held 7 bases outside the gene matches.

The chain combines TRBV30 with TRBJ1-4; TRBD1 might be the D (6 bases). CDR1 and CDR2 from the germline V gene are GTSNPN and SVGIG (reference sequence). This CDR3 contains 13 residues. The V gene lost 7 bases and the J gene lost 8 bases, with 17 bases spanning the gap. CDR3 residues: CALTRGIGEKLFF. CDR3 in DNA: TGTGCCTTAACTAGGGGGATAGGAGAAAAACTGTTTTTT. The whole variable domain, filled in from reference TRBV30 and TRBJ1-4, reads SQTIHQWPATLVQPVGSPLSLECTVEGTSNPNLYWYRQAAGRGLQLLFYSVGIGQISSEVPQNLSASRPQDRQFILSSKKLLLSDSGFYLCALTRGIGEKLFFGSGTQLSVL.

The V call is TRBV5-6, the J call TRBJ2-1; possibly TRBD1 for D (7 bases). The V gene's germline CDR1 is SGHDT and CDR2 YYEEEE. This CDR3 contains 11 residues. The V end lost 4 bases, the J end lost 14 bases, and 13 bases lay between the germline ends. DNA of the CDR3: TGTGCCAGCAGCCAGGGGGGACATGAGTTCTTC. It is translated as CASSQGGHEFF.

CDR3 bases: TGCGCCAGCCGCGCCTCGGGGCAAGAGACCCAGTACTTC. Its protein is CASRASGQETQYF. This chain joins TRBV4-1 and TRBJ2-5; tentatively, D is TRBD2 (5 bases). V dropped 8 bases and J dropped 2 bases, with 12 bases sitting between them. The germline V gene has CDR1 MGHRA and CDR2 YSYEKL. The CDR3 is made up of 13 amino acids.

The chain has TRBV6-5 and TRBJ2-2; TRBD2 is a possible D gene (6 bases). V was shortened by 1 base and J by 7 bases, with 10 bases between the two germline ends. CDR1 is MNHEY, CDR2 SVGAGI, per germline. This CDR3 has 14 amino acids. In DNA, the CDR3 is TGTGCCAGCAGTTACTTGGCGGGAAGCGGGGAGCTGTTTTTT. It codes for CASSYLAGSGELFF.

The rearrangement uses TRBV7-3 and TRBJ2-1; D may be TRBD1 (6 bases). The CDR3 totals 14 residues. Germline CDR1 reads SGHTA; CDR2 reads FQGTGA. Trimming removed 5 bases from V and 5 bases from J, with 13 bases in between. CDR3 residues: CASSPSGTNNEQFF. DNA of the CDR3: TGTGCCAGCAGCCCAAGTGGGACAAACAATGAGCAGTTCTTC.

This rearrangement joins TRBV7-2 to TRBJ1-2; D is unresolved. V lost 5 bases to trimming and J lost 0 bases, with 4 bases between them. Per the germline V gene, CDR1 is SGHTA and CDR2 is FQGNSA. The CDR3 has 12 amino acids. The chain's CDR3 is CASSPTNYGYTF. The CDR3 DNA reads TGTGCCAGCAGCCCAACTAACTATGGCTACACCTTC.

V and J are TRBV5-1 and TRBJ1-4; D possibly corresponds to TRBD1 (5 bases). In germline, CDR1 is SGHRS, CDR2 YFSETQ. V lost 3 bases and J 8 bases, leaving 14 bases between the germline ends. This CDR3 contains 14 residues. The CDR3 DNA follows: TGCGCCAGCAGCTATCGGGGGGTAGACGAAAAACTGTTTTTT. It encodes CASSYRGVDEKLFF.

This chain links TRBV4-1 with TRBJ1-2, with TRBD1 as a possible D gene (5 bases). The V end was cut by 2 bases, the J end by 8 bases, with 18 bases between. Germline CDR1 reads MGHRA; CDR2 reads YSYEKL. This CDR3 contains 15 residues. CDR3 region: CASSQIRQYYGGYTF. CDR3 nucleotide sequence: TGCGCCAGCAGCCAAATACGACAGTACTACGGCGGCTACACCTTC.

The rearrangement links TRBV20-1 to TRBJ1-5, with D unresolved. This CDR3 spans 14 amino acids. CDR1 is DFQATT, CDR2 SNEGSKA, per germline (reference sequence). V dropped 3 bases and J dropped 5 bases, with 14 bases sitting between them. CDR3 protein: CSASSSSEDQPQHF. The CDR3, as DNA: TGCAGTGCTAGTAGCAGTTCTGAGGATCAGCCCCAGCATTTT.

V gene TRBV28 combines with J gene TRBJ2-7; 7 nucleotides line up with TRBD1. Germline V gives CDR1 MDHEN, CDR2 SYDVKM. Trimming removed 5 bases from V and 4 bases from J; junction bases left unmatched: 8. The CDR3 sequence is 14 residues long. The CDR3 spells CASSPDRVLYEQYF. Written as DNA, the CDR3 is TGTGCCAGCAGTCCAGACAGGGTGTTGTACGAGCAGTACTTC.

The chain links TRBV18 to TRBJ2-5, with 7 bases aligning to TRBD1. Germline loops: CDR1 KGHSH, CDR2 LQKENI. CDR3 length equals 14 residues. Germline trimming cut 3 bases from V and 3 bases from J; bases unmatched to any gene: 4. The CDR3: CASSPGTEKETQYF. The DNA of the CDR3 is TGTGCCAGCTCACCCGGGACAGAAAAAGAGACCCAGTACTTC.

The CDR3 protein is CASSQPTGWSDEQYF. DNA of the CDR3: TGTGCCAGCAGCCAACCGACAGGGTGGAGCGACGAGCAGTACTTC. This chain uses TRBV3-1 (or the pseudogene TRBV3-2) with TRBJ2-7; 7 bases are shared with TRBD1. The V gene's germline CDR1 is LGHDT and CDR2 YNNKEL (reference sequence). J gave up 5 bases and V 2 bases, and 9 bases lay outside the gene matches. This CDR3 contains 15 residues.

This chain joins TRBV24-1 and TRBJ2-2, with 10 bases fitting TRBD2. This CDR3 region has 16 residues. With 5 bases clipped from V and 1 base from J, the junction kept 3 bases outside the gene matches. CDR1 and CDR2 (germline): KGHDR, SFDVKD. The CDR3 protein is CATSGTSGVNTGELFF. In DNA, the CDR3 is TGTGCCACCAGTGGAACTAGCGGGGTGAACACCGGGGAGCTGTTTTTT.

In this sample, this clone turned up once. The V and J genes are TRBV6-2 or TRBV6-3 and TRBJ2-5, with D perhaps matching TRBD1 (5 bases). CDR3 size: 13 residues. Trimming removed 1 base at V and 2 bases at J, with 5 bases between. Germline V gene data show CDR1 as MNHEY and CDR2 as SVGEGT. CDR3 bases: TGTGCCAGCAGTTACTACAGGCAAGAGACCCAGTACTTC. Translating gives CASSYYRQETQYF.

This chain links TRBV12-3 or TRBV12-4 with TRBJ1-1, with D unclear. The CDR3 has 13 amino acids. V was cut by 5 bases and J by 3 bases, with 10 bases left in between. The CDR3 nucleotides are TGTGCCAGCAGTCCGGGGATTTACACTGAAGCTTTCTTT. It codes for CASSPGIYTEAFF.